The source of this T cell receptor (beta chain) is a study of blood T cell repertoires in COVID-19. Looking at the study overall: Specimens from acute and convalescent COVID-19 originated in the United States, Italy and Spain. From T cells, B-cell-depleted T cells, or PBMCs came the material, which was cDNA or gDNA.

CDR1 is SNHLY, CDR2 FYNNEI, per germline. V lost 4 bases and J lost 4, with 8 bases in between. The CDR3 contains 13 residues. Here immunoSEQ multiplex PCR was the method, and the copy in TCRdb shows in-frame clones only, minus some. The table lists approximately 190,000 clones, 80% to 85% of them singletons. The receptor comes from a woman aged 40 to 55 with acute or convalescent COVID-19. This chain connects TRBV2 to TRBJ1-5, with D possibly matching TRBD1 (5 bases). The sequencing sample was made of peripheral blood. The CDR3: CASSVQVNQPQHF. The CDR3 nucleotides read TGTGCCAGCAGTGTACAGGTGAATCAGCCCCAGCATTTT.